Following are 32 T cell receptor beta chains from one sample sequenced in a study of beta chain features in type 1 diabetes. All of the isolated RNA was reverse transcribed, so expressed TCRB transcripts were sequenced. Repertoires were generated with immunoSEQ multiplex PCR, while TCRdb's copy carries only in-frame clones and drops some. The table lists 200,000 to 250,000 clones, about a tenth of them singletons. Sequencing was carried out using central memory CD4+ T cells from blood. These receptors originate from a young man in good health.

The chain recombines TRBV28 with TRBJ1-1, with D uncertain. With 2 bases removed from V and 4 bases from J, the gap between germline ends came to 11 bases. The CDR3 has 14 amino acids. Germline loops: CDR1 MDHEN, CDR2 SYDVKM. In DNA, the CDR3 is TGTGCCAGCAGTTTAGGACGGTCCTTCACTGAAGCTTTCTTT. Protein sequence: CASSLGRSFTEAFF.

This clone was observed a few times. The chain links TRBV10-3 to TRBJ2-1, with TRBD1 identical over 7 bases. Germline CDR1 and CDR2: ENHRY and SYGVKD. With 0 bases clipped from V and 9 bases from J, the junction kept 5 bases outside the gene matches. The CDR3 is made up of 14 amino acids. CDR3 nucleotides: TGTGCCATCAGTGAGTCGAGGGGGCGCAGTGAGCAGTTCTTC. Protein: CAISESRGRSEQFF.

The chain recombines TRBV18 with TRBJ1-2, with 9 bases that match TRBD1. V trimming: 4 bases; J trimming: 4 bases; junction bases outside the gene matches: 13. The CDR3 spans 17 residues. Germline V gene sequence: CDR1 KGHSH, CDR2 LQKENI. The CDR3 sequence: CASSQWTGEIGGYGYTF. CDR3 nucleotides: TGTGCCAGCTCACAGTGGACAGGGGAAATTGGTGGCTATGGCTACACCTTC.

This clone was observed a few times. The chain joins TRBV27 to TRBJ2-7; D is ambiguous. Germline V gene data show CDR1 as MNHEY and CDR2 as SMNVEV (reference sequence). With 0 bases removed from V and 5 bases from J, the gap between germline ends came to 11 bases. The CDR3 is 14 amino acids. The chain's CDR3 is CASSLSGYRDEQYF. Here the CDR3 DNA reads TGTGCCAGCAGTTTATCGGGGTATCGGGACGAGCAGTACTTC.

With respect to this clone: This may stem from a read error, because a much larger clone lies one nucleotide away. This chain uses TRBV7-6 with TRBJ2-2; D is perhaps TRBD1 or TRBD2 (5 bases each). Germline V gene lookup returns CDR1 SGHVS and CDR2 FNYEAQ. This CDR3 comprises 17 residues. With 2 bases removed from V and 1 base from J, the gap between germline ends came to 14 bases. This CDR3 reads CASSLRGRGQNTGELFF. CDR3 coding DNA: TGTGCCAGCAGCTTACGGGGCCGCGGACAGAACACCGGGGAGCTGTTTTTT.

This clone occurred a few times. This chain links TRBV29-1 with TRBJ2-3, with 11 bases that match TRBD2. The ends lost 1 base at V and 6 bases at J; junction bases unmatched: 6. The CDR3 has 15 amino acids. The V gene's germline CDR1 is SQVTM and CDR2 ANQGSEA. CDR3 in amino acids: CSVEVFSGRVDTQYF. CDR3 DNA: TGCAGCGTTGAAGTGTTTAGCGGGAGGGTGGATACGCAGTATTTT.

This clone was detected a few times. The chain combines TRBV25-1 with TRBJ2-1, with 10 bases lining up with TRBD1. V lost 3 bases to trimming and J lost 2 bases; unmatched junction nucleotides: 4. From germline, CDR1 is MGHDK and CDR2 SYGVNS. CDR3 length: 16 residues. CDR3 DNA: TGTGCCAGCAGTGAGCCCGGGACAGGGGCCTACAATGAGCAGTTCTTC. Amino acid sequence: CASSEPGTGAYNEQFF.

This chain connects TRBV30 to TRBJ1-5; 8 bases are a match to TRBD1. V gave up 1 base and J gave up 7 bases; unmatched junction bases: 12. CDR3 length: 16 residues. Germline V gives CDR1 GTSNPN, CDR2 SVGIG (reference sequence). CDR3 residues: CAWSASGTGYGQPQHF. CDR3 nucleotides: TGTGCCTGGAGTGCCTCCGGGACAGGCTACGGACAGCCCCAGCATTTT.

The chain employs TRBV7-2 and TRBJ1-4, with D tentatively TRBD1 (6 bases). The CDR3 consists of 16 residues. The germline V gene has CDR1 SGHTA and CDR2 FQGNSA. Trimming left V 0 bases short and J 7 bases short, with 15 bases between. DNA for the CDR3: TGTGCCAGCAGCTTAGCCTTACAGGGTACCGGTGAAAAACTGTTTTTT. The encoded protein is CASSLALQGTGEKLFF.

The gene calls are TRBV11-2 and TRBJ2-5; TRBD2 matches at 11 bases. V lost 5 bases to trimming and J lost 0 bases; unmatched junction nucleotides: 5. The CDR3 spans 16 residues. Germline lookup yields CDR1 SGHAT and CDR2 FQNNGV. The CDR3 coding sequence is TGTGCCAGCAGCCACAGACTAGCGGGACACCAAGAGACCCAGTACTTC. Its translation is CASSHRLAGHQETQYF.

The chain couples TRBV11-2 to TRBJ2-5, with a weak D call TRBD2 (6 bases). The V end lost 0 bases, the J end lost 0 bases, and 8 bases lay between the germline ends. There are 15 residues in the CDR3. Germline loops: CDR1 SGHAT, CDR2 FQNNGV. CDR3 in amino acids: CASSLERGHQETQYF. CDR3 bases: TGTGCCAGCAGCTTAGAGCGGGGCCACCAAGAGACCCAGTACTTC. Full variable domain (remainder filled in from reference TRBV11-2 and TRBJ2-5): EAGVAQSPRYKIIEKRQSVAFWCNPISGHATLYWYQQILGQGPKLLIQFQNNGVVDDSQLPKDRFSAERLKGVDSTLKIQPAKLEDSAVYLCASSLERGHQETQYFGPGTRLLVL.

This clone occurred a few times. This chain joins TRBV6-5 and TRBJ2-5; D call uncertain. CDR1 is MNHEY and CDR2 is SVGAGI in the germline V gene. The CDR3 is 11 amino acids. Trimming left V 2 bases short and J 10 bases short, with 8 bases between. The CDR3 sequence is CASSYPGNQYF. The CDR3 bases are TGTGCCAGCAGTTACCCAGGAAACCAGTACTTC.

This clone was observed a few times. For the CDR3, the DNA is TGTGCCTGGAGTGCCACAGGGAGGTCCAATCAGCCCCAGCATTTT. Its protein is CAWSATGRSNQPQHF. This chain connects TRBV30 to TRBJ1-5, with a weak D call TRBD1 (6 bases). This CDR3 comprises 15 residues. Trimming took 1 base from V and 3 from J, leaving 13 bases between them. Germline values: CDR1 GTSNPN, CDR2 SVGIG (reference sequence). Variable domain in full (rest from reference TRBV30 and TRBJ1-5): SQTIHQWPATLVQPVGSPLSLECTVEGTSNPNLYWYRQAAGRGLQLLFYSVGIGQISSEVPQNLSASRPQDRQFILSSKKLLLSDSGFYLCAWSATGRSNQPQHFGDGTRLSIL.

This clone was seen repeatedly, ten times or more. The chain uses TRBV28 and TRBJ2-6; possibly TRBD1 or TRBD2 for D (5 bases each). Deletions cut 5 bases from V and 2 bases from J, with 19 bases between. Germline V gene lookup returns CDR1 MDHEN and CDR2 SYDVKM. The CDR3 contains 18 residues. CDR3 residues: CASSRPRGVQAGANVLTF. Written as DNA, the CDR3 is TGTGCCAGCAGTCGCCCTCGGGGTGTACAGGCTGGGGCCAACGTCCTGACTTTC. The whole variable domain, filled in from reference TRBV28 and TRBJ2-6, reads DVKVTQSSRYLVKRTGEKVFLECVQDMDHENMFWYRQDPGLGLRLIYFSYDVKMKEKGDIPEGYSVSREKKERFSLILESASTNQTSMYLCASSRPRGVQAGANVLTFGAGSRLTVL.

The chain is built from TRBV27 and TRBJ2-1; a weak D match, TRBD2 (6 bases). The germline gives CDR1 MNHEY, CDR2 SMNVEV (reference sequence). This CDR3 comprises 13 residues. Trimming stripped 2 bases from V and 6 bases from J, with 8 bases between. The CDR3 nucleotides are TGTGCCAGCAGTTTACGACTAGTCAATGAGCAGTTCTTC. Amino acids: CASSLRLVNEQFF.

In this sample, this clone turned up once. The V gene is TRBV29-1, the J gene TRBJ2-1; a possible D gene is TRBD2 (5 bases). V was shortened by 3 bases and J by 5 bases, with 17 bases between the two germline ends. CDR1 SQVTM and CDR2 ANQGSEA come from the germline V gene. The CDR3 loop spans 15 amino acids. The CDR3 coding sequence is TGCAGCGTTGATTTGTTGGGGAGTTCAGACAATGAGCAGTTCTTC. This translates into CSVDLLGSSDNEQFF.

The V and J genes are TRBV21-1 and TRBJ2-7; the listed D gene, TRBD1, was not tested against the DNA. TRBV21-1 is deemed a pseudogene. This CDR3 has 15 amino acids. CDR3 protein: CASSTGPGQGNEQYF. CDR3 DNA sequence: TGTGCCAGCAGCACCGGGCCTGGACAGGGTAACGAGCAGTACTTC.

This clone appeared a few times. A much larger clone is a single base away; this may be a read error. In the same sample, other DNA sequences code for this CDR3. This rearrangement joins TRBV5-4 to TRBJ2-1, with TRBD2 matching over 11 bases. Germline values: CDR1 SGHNT, CDR2 YYREEE (reference sequence). Trimming at V came to 3 bases and at J to 4 bases, leaving 3 bases not matched to a gene. The CDR3 is 15 residues long. The CDR3 DNA is TGTGCCAGCAGCTCCGGGACTAGCGGATACAATGAGCAGTTCTTC. Translation: CASSSGTSGYNEQFF.

The genes are TRBV25-1 and TRBJ1-2, with D unclear. V lost 2 bases, J lost 2 bases, and 9 bases lay in between. The germline V gene has CDR1 MGHDK and CDR2 SYGVNS. The CDR3 covers 14 residues. The CDR3 nucleotides read TGTGCCAGCAGTGAAGAATATACAAACTATGGCTACACCTTC. It codes for CASSEEYTNYGYTF.

This clone has only a few counts. The chain links TRBV7-2 to TRBJ2-5; 8 bases agree with TRBD1. Per the germline V gene, CDR1 is SGHTA and CDR2 is FQGNSA. The CDR3 is made up of 16 amino acids. The ends lost 1 base at V and 7 bases at J; junction bases unmatched: 11. The CDR3 coding sequence is TGTGCCAGCAGCTTAGAGGCTAGAGACAGGGGTGGGACCCAGTACTTC. Protein sequence: CASSLEARDRGGTQYF.

In its sample, this clone was seen a few times. This sequence joins TRBV19 and TRBJ2-5; 7 nucleotides match TRBD1. This CDR3 spans 13 amino acids. Looked up from germline, CDR1 is LNHDA and CDR2 is SQIVND (reference sequence). The V and J ends lost 6 bases and 2 bases, in that order; junction bases with no gene match: 3. The CDR3 reads CASSRDRQETQYF. The CDR3 DNA follows: TGTGCCAGTAGCCGGGACAGACAAGAGACCCAGTACTTC. The full variable domain, in which reference TRBV19 and TRBJ2-5 provide the parts outside the CDR3, is DGGITQSPKYLFRKEGQNVTLSCEQNLNHDAMYWYRQDPGQGLRLIYYSQIVNDFQKGDIAEGYSVSREKKESFPLTVTSAQKNPTAFYLCASSRDRQETQYFGPGTRLLVL.

The chain employs TRBV28 and TRBJ2-3, with D tentatively TRBD1 or TRBD2 (5 bases each). Between the trimmed V and J ends, which lost 1 base and 4 bases, there was a span of 15 bases. There are 16 residues in the CDR3. Germline CDR1 is MDHEN and CDR2 is SYDVKM. This CDR3 reads CASSLLVGVGPDTQYF. In nucleotides, the CDR3 is TGTGCCAGCAGTTTATTAGTGGGAGTGGGGCCAGATACGCAGTATTTT.

The chain combines TRBV14 with TRBJ2-1; D uncertain. This CDR3 spans 13 amino acids. Germline loops: CDR1 SGHDN, CDR2 FVKESK. The ends were cut back, 0 bases at V and 4 bases at J, with 4 bases in the middle. Here the CDR3 reads CASSQDRYNEQFF. CDR3 coding DNA: TGTGCCAGCAGCCAAGACAGATACAATGAGCAGTTCTTC.

The V gene is TRBV2, the J gene TRBJ2-5; the D gene is possibly TRBD2 (6 bases). V was cut by 5 bases and J by 7 bases, with 17 bases left in between. Germline V lookup: CDR1 SNHLY, CDR2 FYNNEI. This CDR3 comprises 14 residues. The chain's CDR3 is CASSRDWSEGTQYF. The CDR3 DNA reads TGTGCCAGCAGTAGGGACTGGAGCGAGGGGACCCAGTACTTC.

This clone has more than one count but fewer than ten. This chain joins TRBV2 and TRBJ2-4, with D possibly TRBD2 on 6 matching bases. V lost 7 bases to trimming and J lost 1 base, with 20 bases between them. CDR1 is SNHLY and CDR2 is FYNNEI in the germline V gene. The CDR3 spans 17 residues. In DNA, the CDR3 is TGTGCCAGCACCCGCAGCCAGACTAGACAGGCCAAAAACATTCAGTACTTC. This codes for CASTRSQTRQAKNIQYF.

The chain recombines TRBV30 with TRBJ2-1, with 10 bases identical to TRBD2. The CDR3 runs 12 residues. Germline V gene lookup returns CDR1 GTSNPN and CDR2 SVGIG (reference sequence). V shed 8 bases, J shed 4 bases, and the junction held 2 bases outside the gene matches. For the CDR3, the DNA is TGTGCCCTAGCGGGAGTATACAATGAGCAGTTCTTC. Protein product: CALAGVYNEQFF.

This chain connects TRBV27 to TRBJ1-1, with D unclear. CDR1 is MNHEY, CDR2 SMNVEV, per germline (reference sequence). Trimming took 3 bases from V and 2 from J, leaving 7 bases between them. The CDR3 totals 13 residues. The CDR3 bases are TGTGCCAGCAGTTTGACCAGCAACACTGAAGCTTTCTTT. Its protein product is CASSLTSNTEAFF.

Comment on this clone: One base away lies a much larger clone, so this may be a sequencing read error. V usage is TRBV5-6 and J usage is TRBJ2-5; D remains unclear. The CDR3 covers 13 residues. Between the trimmed V and J ends, which lost 0 bases and 5 bases, there was a span of 8 bases. CDR1 is SGHDT, CDR2 YYEEEE, per germline. The CDR3: CASSLAPGETQYF. CDR3 in DNA: TGTGCCAGCAGCTTGGCCCCCGGGGAGACCCAGTACTTC.

This clone has only a few counts. The chain couples TRBV5-4 to TRBJ2-5, with D hard to call. With 4 bases removed from V and 3 bases from J, the gap between germline ends came to 13 bases. The CDR3 is 14 residues long. CDR1 and CDR2 (germline): SGHNT, YYREEE (reference sequence). CDR3 nucleotide sequence: TGTGCCAGCAGCCCCGTTGGGTTAAAAGAGACCCAGTACTTC. It codes for CASSPVGLKETQYF.

This rearrangement joins TRBV7-6 to TRBJ2-7, with 11 bases matching TRBD2. Per germline, CDR1 SGHVS and CDR2 FNYEAQ. Trimming at V came to 5 bases and at J to 2 bases, leaving 5 bases not matched to a gene. The CDR3 covers 15 residues. The CDR3 sequence is CASSRGTSGTYEQYF. CDR3 DNA: TGTGCCAGCAGCCGGGGGACTAGCGGAACCTACGAGCAGTACTTC.

V gene TRBV5-4 combines with J gene TRBJ2-4; D possibly uses TRBD1 or TRBD2 (6 bases each). Trimming shortened V by 4 bases and J by 4 bases, and 18 bases separated the two germline ends. CDR3 size: 16 residues. CDR1 is SGHNT, CDR2 YYREEE, per germline (reference sequence). The DNA for the CDR3 is TGTGCCAGCAGCCAGGTCTCGGGGGACACTAAAAACATTCAGTACTTC. Its translation: CASSQVSGDTKNIQYF.

In this sample, this clone turned up a few times. The chain joins TRBV7-9 to TRBJ2-1, with 7 positions matching TRBD2. Germline V gives CDR1 SEHNR, CDR2 FQNEAQ (reference sequence). This CDR3 region has 14 residues. V gave up 8 bases and J gave up 6 bases; unmatched junction bases: 10. The CDR3 loop is CASDSRAGVNEQFF. CDR3 nucleotides: TGTGCCAGCGACTCCCGGGCGGGAGTCAATGAGCAGTTCTTC.